One sample yielded the 3 T cell receptor beta chains listed below, sequenced in a study of cytomegalovirus exposure and HLA in healthy donors. Primers: 60 Vbeta forward and 13 Jbeta reverse. Some clones are missing from TCRdb's copy, which holds only in-frame ones; the method was immunoSEQ multiplex PCR. The data hold 75,000 to 95,000 clones, with approximately 78% observed a single time. The sequenced sample was PBMCs. The source is a male donor in good health and CMV-seropositive.

This chain joins TRBV18 and TRBJ1-2; D call uncertain. The V end was cut by 4 bases, the J end by 5 bases, with 11 bases between. The CDR3 covers 13 residues. Germline CDR1 is KGHSH and CDR2 is LQKENI. The CDR3 protein is CASSQTEGYGYTF. In DNA form, the CDR3 reads TGTGCCAGCTCACAAACAGAGGGTTATGGCTACACCTTC. Based on the CDR3 plus reference TRBV18 and TRBJ1-2, the full variable domain is NAGVMQNPRHLVRRRGQEARLRCSPMKGHSHVYWYRQLPEEGLKFMVYLQKENIIDESGMPKERFSAEFPKEGPSILRIQQVVRGDSAAYFCASSQTEGYGYTFGSGTRLTVV.

This chain links TRBV5-1 with TRBJ1-1; no reliable D call. The CDR3 consists of 13 residues. V lost 0 bases and J 1 base, leaving 4 bases between the germline ends. Germline CDR1 is SGHRS and CDR2 is YFSETQ. CDR3 residues: CASSLGANTEAFF. CDR3 nucleotides: TGCGCCAGCAGCTTGGGGGCGAACACTGAAGCTTTCTTT.

The chain links TRBV18 to TRBJ1-1, with D perhaps TRBD1 (6 bases). CDR3 length: 16 amino acids. Trimming cost V 4 bases and J 8 bases, with 23 bases left between them. Germline CDR1 is KGHSH and CDR2 is LQKENI. The CDR3 region is CASSRAGGPGNGEAFF. The CDR3 DNA reads as TGTGCCAGCTCACGAGCCGGGGGGCCGGGGAACGGGGAAGCTTTCTTT.